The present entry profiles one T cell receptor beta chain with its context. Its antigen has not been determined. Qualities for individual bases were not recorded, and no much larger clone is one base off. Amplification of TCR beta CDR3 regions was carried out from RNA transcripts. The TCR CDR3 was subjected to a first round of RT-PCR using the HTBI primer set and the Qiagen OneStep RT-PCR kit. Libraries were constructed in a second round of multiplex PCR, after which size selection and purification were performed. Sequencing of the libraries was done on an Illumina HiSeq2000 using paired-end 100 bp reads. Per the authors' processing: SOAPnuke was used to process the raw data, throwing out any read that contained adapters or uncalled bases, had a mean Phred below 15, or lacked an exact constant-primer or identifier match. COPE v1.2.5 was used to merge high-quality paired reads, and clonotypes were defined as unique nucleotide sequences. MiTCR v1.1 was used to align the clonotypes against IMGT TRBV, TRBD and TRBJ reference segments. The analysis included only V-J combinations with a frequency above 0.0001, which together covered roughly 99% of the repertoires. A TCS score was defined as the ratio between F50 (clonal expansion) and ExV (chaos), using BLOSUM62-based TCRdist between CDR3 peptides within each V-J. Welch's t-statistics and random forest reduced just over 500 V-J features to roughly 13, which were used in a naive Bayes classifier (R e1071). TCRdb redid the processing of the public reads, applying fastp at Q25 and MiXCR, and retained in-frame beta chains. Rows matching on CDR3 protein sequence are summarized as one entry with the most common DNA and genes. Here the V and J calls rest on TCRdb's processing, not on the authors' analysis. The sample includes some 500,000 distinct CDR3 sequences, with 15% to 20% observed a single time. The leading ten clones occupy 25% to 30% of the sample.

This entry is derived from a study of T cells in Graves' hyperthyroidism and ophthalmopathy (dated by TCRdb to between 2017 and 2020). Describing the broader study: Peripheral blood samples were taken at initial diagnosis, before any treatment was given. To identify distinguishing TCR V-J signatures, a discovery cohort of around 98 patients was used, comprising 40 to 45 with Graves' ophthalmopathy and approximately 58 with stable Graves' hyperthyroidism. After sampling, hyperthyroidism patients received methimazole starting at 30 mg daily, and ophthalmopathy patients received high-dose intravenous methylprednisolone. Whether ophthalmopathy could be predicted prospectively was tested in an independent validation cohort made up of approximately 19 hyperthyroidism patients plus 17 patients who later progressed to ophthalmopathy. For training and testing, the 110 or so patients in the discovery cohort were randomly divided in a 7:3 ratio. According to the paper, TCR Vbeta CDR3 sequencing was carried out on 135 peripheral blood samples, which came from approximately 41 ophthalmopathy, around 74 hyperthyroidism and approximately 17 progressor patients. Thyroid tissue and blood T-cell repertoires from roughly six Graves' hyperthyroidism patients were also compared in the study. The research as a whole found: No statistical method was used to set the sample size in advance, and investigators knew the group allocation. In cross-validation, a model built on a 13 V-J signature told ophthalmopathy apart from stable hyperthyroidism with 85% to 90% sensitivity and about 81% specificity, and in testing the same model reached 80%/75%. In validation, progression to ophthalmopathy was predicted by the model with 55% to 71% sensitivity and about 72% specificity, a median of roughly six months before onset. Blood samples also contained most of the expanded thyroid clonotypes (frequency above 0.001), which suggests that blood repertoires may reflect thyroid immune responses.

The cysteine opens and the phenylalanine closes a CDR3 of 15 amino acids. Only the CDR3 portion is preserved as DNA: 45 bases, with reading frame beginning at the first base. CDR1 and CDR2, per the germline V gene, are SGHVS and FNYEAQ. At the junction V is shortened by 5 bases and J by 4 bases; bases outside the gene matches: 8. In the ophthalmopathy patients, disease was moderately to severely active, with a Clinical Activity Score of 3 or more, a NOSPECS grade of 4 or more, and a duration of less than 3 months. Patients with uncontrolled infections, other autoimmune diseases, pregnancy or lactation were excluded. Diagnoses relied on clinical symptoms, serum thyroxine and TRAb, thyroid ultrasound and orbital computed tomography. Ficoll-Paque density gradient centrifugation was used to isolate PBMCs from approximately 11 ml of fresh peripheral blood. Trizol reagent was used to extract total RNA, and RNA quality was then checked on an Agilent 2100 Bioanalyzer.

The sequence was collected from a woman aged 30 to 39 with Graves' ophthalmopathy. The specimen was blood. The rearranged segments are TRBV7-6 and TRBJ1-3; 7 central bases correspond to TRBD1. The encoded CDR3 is CASSRTGVGGNTIYF. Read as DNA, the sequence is TGTGCCAGCAGCAGAACAGGGGTAGGGGGAAACACCATATATTTT.